This TCR beta chain was sequenced in a study of blood T cell repertoires in COVID-19. Across the whole study: From T cells, B-cell-depleted T cells, or PBMCs came the material, which was cDNA or gDNA.

The CDR3 has 16 amino acids. V lost 3 bases, J lost 3 bases, and 19 bases lay in between. From germline, CDR1 is SGHNT and CDR2 YYREEE (reference sequence). TCRdb's table, derived via immunoSEQ multiplex PCR, lists solely in-frame clones and lacks some. The data contain about 260,000 clones, about 88% of them singletons. The sequencing input was peripheral blood. This chain connects TRBV5-4 to TRBJ2-7; possibly TRBD1 for D (5 bases). This receptor was obtained from a man aged 18 to 35 with active or convalescent COVID-19. The CDR3 loop is CASSSPPGSFYYEQYF. CDR3 in DNA: TGTGCCAGCAGCTCACCCCCAGGGTCTTTTTACTACGAGCAGTACTTC.